Shown below are 25 T cell receptor beta chains from a single sample sequenced in a study of OX40 agonist ivuxolimab in advanced cancers. The library relied on the immunoSEQ multiplex PCR assay. In TCRdb, the immuneACCESS table is reduced to in-frame sequences with V and J assigned. These tables do not hold every clone; where another copy was compared, an unresolved V gene accounts for under half, and the others remain unexplained. The sample table contains 50,000 to 65,000 clones; only one count was recorded for around 90% of them. The leading ten clones occupy 0.67% of the sample. The sample here was CD4+ or CD8+ T cells sorted from blood, taken in a trial of the OX40 agonist ivuxolimab. These TCRs come from an adult with an advanced solid tumor such as melanoma, head and neck, liver or kidney cancer.

The chain links TRBV27 to TRBJ1-2; TRBD1 agrees at 9 bases. V lost 8 bases, J lost 0 bases, and 7 bases stayed unmatched. There are 15 residues in the CDR3. Looked up from germline, CDR1 is MNHEY and CDR2 is SMNVEV (reference sequence). CDR3 nucleotide sequence: TGTGCCAGCCGGACAGGGGTATATACTAACTATGGCTACACCTTC. Protein: CASRTGVYTNYGYTF.

The chain recombines TRBV7-9 with TRBJ2-1; D might be TRBD2 (6 bases). This CDR3 has 13 amino acids. Germline CDR1 SEHNR, CDR2 FQNEAQ (reference sequence). V lost 5 bases and J lost 10, with 15 bases in between. CDR3 in DNA: TGTGCCAGCAGCGACGGCGGGGCGGGCGAGCAGTTCTTC. This encodes CASSDGGAGEQFF.

The genes are TRBV30 and TRBJ2-5, with unresolved D. Germline V gives CDR1 GTSNPN, CDR2 SVGIG (reference sequence). The CDR3 is 14 amino acids. V was cut by 2 bases and J by 7 bases, with 17 bases left in between. CDR3 sequence: CAWSIGTGPGTQYF. CDR3 in DNA: TGTGCCTGGAGTATTGGCACCGGTCCAGGGACCCAGTACTTC.

The V and J genes are TRBV5-1 and TRBJ1-4; 10 bases are shared with TRBD1. CDR3 size: 16 residues. Germline values: CDR1 SGHRS, CDR2 YFSETQ. Losses at the gene ends were 2 bases for V and 5 bases for J; bases not matched to a gene: 6. The CDR3 loop reads CASSFRSDRGNEKLFF. DNA for the CDR3: TGCGCCAGCAGCTTCCGCTCGGACAGGGGGAATGAAAAACTGTTTTTT.

This sequence joins TRBV9 and TRBJ2-2; D uncertain. The CDR3 runs 13 residues. The germline CDR1 and CDR2 sequences are SGDLS and YYNGEE. The ends were cut back, 4 bases at V and 4 bases at J, with 8 bases in the middle. CDR3: CASSKLVTGELFF. For the CDR3, the DNA is TGTGCCAGCAGCAAACTTGTCACCGGGGAGCTGTTTTTT.

The chain uses TRBV10-3 and TRBJ2-7; D may be TRBD2 (6 bases). Germline V gene data show CDR1 as ENHRY and CDR2 as SYGVKD. The germline V and J ends were trimmed by 6 bases and 6 bases, with 9 bases remaining between them. The CDR3 extends over 11 amino acids. CDR3 amino acids: CAIRWGGEQYF. CDR3 sequence (DNA): TGTGCCATCAGATGGGGAGGCGAGCAGTACTTC.

The V gene is TRBV5-8, the J gene TRBJ2-3, with 11 bases fitting TRBD2. The junction had 5 bases not matched to a gene; V was cut back by 2 bases and J by 6 bases. Germline V gives CDR1 SGHTS, CDR2 YDEGEE. The CDR3 spans 15 residues. The DNA for the CDR3 is TGTGCCAGCAGCTTTAGCGGGAGGGCATCGGATACGCAGTATTTT. Its protein is CASSFSGRASDTQYF. The entire variable domain, with the rest obtained from reference TRBV5-8 and TRBJ2-3, is as follows: EAGVTQSPTHLIKTRGQQATLRCSPISGHTSVYWYQQALGLGLQFLLWYDEGEERNRGNFPPRFSGRQFPNYSSELNVNALELEDSALYLCASSFSGRASDTQYFGPGTRLTVL.

The V gene is TRBV4-1, the J gene TRBJ1-2; D gene uncertain. Trimming shortened V by 5 bases and J by 6 bases, and 13 bases separated the two germline ends. The CDR3 spans 13 residues. Looked up from germline, CDR1 is MGHRA and CDR2 is YSYEKL. CDR3 amino acids: CASSGPGSHGYTF. CDR3 in DNA: TGCGCCAGCAGCGGACCGGGTTCCCATGGCTACACCTTC.

In this sample, this clone turned up once. The CDR3 nucleotides read TGTGCCTGGAGTCGGACTAGCGGCTACAATGAGCAGTTCTTC. It encodes CAWSRTSGYNEQFF. This chain uses TRBV30 with TRBJ2-1; 10 positions agree with TRBD2. Germline values: CDR1 GTSNPN, CDR2 SVGIG (reference sequence). V gave up 2 bases and J gave up 3 bases; unmatched junction bases: 1. The CDR3 sequence is 14 residues long.

The chain carries TRBV5-1 and TRBJ1-4; the D is unclear. Germline V lookup: CDR1 SGHRS, CDR2 YFSETQ. The V and J ends lost 6 bases and 0 bases respectively, with 6 bases between them. The CDR3 spans 13 residues. CDR3 DNA: TGCGCCAGCAAGACGGCAACTAATGAAAAACTGTTTTTT. Protein product: CASKTATNEKLFF.

The chain is built from TRBV6-6 and TRBJ1-5; D gene uncertain. The V end was cut by 5 bases, the J end by 4 bases, with 6 bases between. Germline assignment: CDR1 MNHNY and CDR2 SVGAGI (reference sequence). This CDR3 has 12 residues. CDR3 sequence reads: CASSPSNQPQHF. CDR3 nucleotide sequence: TGTGCCAGCAGTCCCTCGAATCAGCCCCAGCATTTT.

The chain has TRBV28 and TRBJ2-1; 9 bases map to TRBD1. The CDR3 loop spans 17 amino acids. The V gene's germline CDR1 is MDHEN and CDR2 SYDVKM. The trim removed 6 bases at V and 1 base at J, leaving 10 bases unmatched. CDR3 region: CASRSTGGKGSYNEQFF. CDR3 nucleotides: TGTGCCAGCAGGTCGACAGGGGGTAAAGGGTCCTACAATGAGCAGTTCTTC.

As to this clone: Other DNA sequences of this sample code for an identical CDR3. The chain links TRBV5-1 to TRBJ2-2, with unresolved D. CDR3 size: 17 residues. V lost 1 base, J lost 0 bases, and 13 bases lay in between. Looked up from germline, CDR1 is SGHRS and CDR2 is YFSETQ. The CDR3 is CASSLSSRAPNTGELFF. DNA of the CDR3: TGCGCCAGCAGCTTGAGTTCTCGGGCCCCGAACACCGGGGAGCTGTTTTTT.

The rearrangement uses TRBV18 and TRBJ2-7; D gene uncertain. The CDR3 spans 16 residues. Germline CDR1 is KGHSH and CDR2 is LQKENI. V lost 2 bases and J 1 base, leaving 15 bases between the germline ends. CDR3 in amino acids: CASSPRMDSRSYEQYF. The CDR3 bases are TGTGCCAGCTCACCAAGGATGGATAGTAGGTCCTACGAGCAGTACTTC.

V is TRBV6-5 and J is TRBJ2-2; 8 nucleotides line up with TRBD2. Trimming at V came to 8 bases and at J to 4 bases, leaving 9 bases not matched to a gene. Germline lookup yields CDR1 MNHEY and CDR2 SVGAGI. The CDR3 contains 15 residues. The CDR3 DNA is TGTGCCAGCGGCCGAGGGACTAGAGTCACCGGGGAGCTGTTTTTT. Translated, it gives CASGRGTRVTGELFF.

The genes are TRBV29-1 and TRBJ2-2; D call uncertain. Germline lookup yields CDR1 SQVTM and CDR2 ANQGSEA. The length of the CDR3 is 14 residues. V gave up 4 bases and J gave up 3 bases, with 12 bases separating them. CDR3 in amino acids: CSVVTLADTGELFF. In nucleotides, the CDR3 is TGCAGCGTTGTAACGCTGGCGGACACCGGGGAGCTGTTTTTT.

Notes on this clone: In the same sample, other DNA sequences code for this CDR3. V is TRBV28 and J is TRBJ1-6, with D perhaps matching TRBD1 (6 bases). The germline V and J ends were trimmed by 5 bases and 0 bases, with 8 bases remaining between them. The CDR3 covers 15 residues. The germline gives CDR1 MDHEN, CDR2 SYDVKM. The chain's CDR3 is CASSTGPSYNSPLHF. The CDR3 DNA sequence: TGTGCCAGCAGTACAGGGCCCTCCTATAATTCACCCCTCCACTTT.

This chain uses TRBV10-2 with TRBJ2-1; 7 bases line up with TRBD2. Germline lookup yields CDR1 WSHSY and CDR2 SAAADI. CDR3 length equals 13 residues. Trimming took 8 bases from V and 10 from J; bases not matched to a gene: 11. The CDR3 coding sequence is TGCGCCAGCCGATACGGGGGGAGCGAGGAGCAGTTCTTC. Translated, it gives CASRYGGSEEQFF.

This chain joins TRBV7-9 and TRBJ1-6; D ambiguous. CDR3 length: 14 residues. V was shortened by 8 bases and J by 6 bases, with 14 bases between the two germline ends. Germline CDR1 and CDR2: SEHNR and FQNEAQ (reference sequence). The CDR3 region is CASQADRLNSPLHF. In DNA form, the CDR3 reads TGTGCCAGCCAAGCCGACCGCCTTAATTCACCCCTCCACTTT.

The chain employs TRBV11-2 and TRBJ2-5, with 7 positions matching TRBD2. The CDR3 length is 15 residues. V lost 0 bases and J lost 4; bases outside the gene matches: 5. Germline CDR1 SGHAT, CDR2 FQNNGV. The CDR3 coding sequence is TGTGCCAGCAGCTTAGATGCGGGAGCGGCAGAGACCCAGTACTTC. The encoded protein is CASSLDAGAAETQYF. Supplemented by reference TRBV11-2 and TRBJ2-5, the full variable domain reads EAGVAQSPRYKIIEKRQSVAFWCNPISGHATLYWYQQILGQGPKLLIQFQNNGVVDDSQLPKDRFSAERLKGVDSTLKIQPAKLEDSAVYLCASSLDAGAAETQYFGPGTRLLVL.

This clone is a singleton in its sample. J is TRBJ1-5 and V is TRBV2; D gene unclear. Germline loops: CDR1 SNHLY, CDR2 FYNNEI. This CDR3 is 13 amino acids long. Trimming removed 8 bases at V and 6 bases at J, with 14 bases between. The CDR3 sequence: CASGPRGGQPQHF. CDR3 DNA sequence: TGTGCCAGCGGTCCACGGGGAGGTCAGCCCCAGCATTTT.

The genes are TRBV18 and TRBJ1-1; D is unclear. This CDR3 region has 13 residues. The ends were cut back, 2 bases at V and 6 bases at J, with 10 bases in the middle. From germline, CDR1 is KGHSH and CDR2 LQKENI. CDR3 coding DNA: TGTGCCAGCTCACCAGACCAGGCGTCTGAAGCTTTCTTT. The encoded protein is CASSPDQASEAFF.

The chain combines TRBV19 with TRBJ1-5; D unresolved. This CDR3 comprises 14 residues. Trimming left V 5 bases short and J 4 bases short, with 12 bases between. Germline CDR1 and CDR2: LNHDA and SQIVND (reference sequence). CDR3 protein: CASSSLGTNQPQHF. As DNA, the CDR3 is TGTGCCAGTAGTTCCTTGGGTACAAATCAGCCCCAGCATTTT.

This chain connects TRBV6-1 to TRBJ2-7, with D possibly being TRBD2 (6 bases). The germline V and J ends were trimmed by 8 bases and 1 base, with 6 bases remaining between them. The CDR3 is 11 residues long. CDR1 is MNHNS, CDR2 SASEGT, per germline. Here the CDR3 reads CASRGSYEQYF. The DNA of the CDR3 is TGTGCCAGCCGGGGGTCCTACGAGCAGTACTTC.

The V and J genes are TRBV19 and TRBJ2-2; a weak D match, TRBD1 (6 bases). The CDR3 extends over 14 amino acids. V was trimmed by 7 bases and J by 5 bases, leaving 14 bases between them. Germline V gives CDR1 LNHDA, CDR2 SQIVND (reference sequence). The CDR3 loop is CASKLGGRTGELFF. CDR3 nucleotide sequence: TGTGCCAGTAAATTAGGGGGACGAACCGGGGAGCTGTTTTTT.